A selection of T cell receptor beta chains follows, all from one sample in a study of T cell responses to AZD1222 COVID-19 vaccine. The repertoire was sequenced with immunoSEQ multiplex PCR; TCRdb's copy has only in-frame clones and lacks some. Seen here are 85,000 to 90,000 clones, around nine tenths observed once, and the top ten hold approximately 5%. This specimen consisted of peripheral blood, obtained 28 days after the second AZD1222 dose. Receptors originate from an adult who received the AZD1222 COVID-19 vaccine. Both conserved end residues are part of each CDR3. D genes are given only for firm matches. The size field is filled for only some rows; it gives once, few, many or a size class.

>.|TRBJ1-1|TRBV28|.
TGTGCCAGCAGATGGGACGGCCTAAGGGCTGAAGCTTTCTTT
CASRWDGLRAEAFF
>TRBD1|TRBJ1-6|TRBV19|.
TGTGCCAGTAGTATAGATATGGTGGACAGGGGACGTTCACCCCTCCACTTT
CASSIDMVDRGRSPLHF
>.|TRBJ1-1|TRBV20-1|.
TGCAGTGCTACCGAGAACACTGAAGCTTTCTTT
CSATENTEAFF
>.|TRBJ2-1|TRBV19|.
TGTGCCAGTAGTATCGATTTTGACAGCCCACCGGGTATCGAGCAGTTCTTC
CASSIDFDSPPGIEQFF
>.|TRBJ2-5|TRBV4-2|.
TGTGCCAGCAGCCAAGAGGAGACTCCCGAGTACTTC
CASSQEETPEYF
>.|TRBJ1-5|TRBV27|.
TGTGCCAGCAGTTTAAGGGGATTCAATCAGCCCCAGCATTTT
CASSLRGFNQPQHF
>.|TRBJ1-5|TRBV29-1|.
TGCAGCGTTGGCCAGTATAGCAATCAGCCCCAGCATTTT
CSVGQYSNQPQHF
>TRBD1|TRBJ2-5|TRBV28|.
TGTGCCAGCGACCCGACAGGGAGTTACCAAGAGACCCAGTACTTC
CASDPTGSYQETQYF
>.|TRBJ2-2|TRBV27|.
TGTGCCAGCAGTTTATTGGTCGCGGGGTGGCTCGACACCGGGGAGCTGTTTTTT
CASSLLVAGWLDTGELFF
>.|TRBJ1-2|TRBV10-3|.
TGTGCCCTCAGACCACAGACGGGCTATGGCTACACCTTC
CALRPQTGYGYTF
>.|TRBJ2-5|TRBV5-4|.
TGTGCCAGCAGCTTGGCTGGGAGACGTCTCTCGGAGACCCAGTACTTC
CASSLAGRRLSETQYF
>.|TRBJ1-1|TRBV2|.
TGTGCCAGCATACGGGGGCAAAACACTGAAGCTTTCTTT
CASIRGQNTEAFF
>.|TRBJ1-1|TRBV7-9|.
TGTGCCAGCAGCTCCGGACGGGGGCACACTGAAGCTTTCTTT
CASSSGRGHTEAFF
>.|TRBJ2-1|TRBV7-2|.
TGTGCCAGCAGCTTCACAGGAGCAGATTACAATGAGCAGTTCTTC
CASSFTGADYNEQFF
>.|TRBJ2-5|TRBV13|.
TGTGCCAGCAGCTTCCGAATGATCAGCTCTGGGTCTAGCGAGACCCAGTACTTC
CASSFRMISSGSSETQYF
>.|TRBJ1-2|TRBV27|.
TGTGCCAGCAGTTTATCAGGAAAAAACTATGGCTACACCTTC
CASSLSGKNYGYTF
>.|TRBJ2-1|TRBV25-1|.
TGTGCCAGCAGTGAGACCAGGGACTCCTACAATGAGCAGTTCTTC
CASSETRDSYNEQFF
>.|TRBJ2-2|TRBV2|.
TGTGCCAGCAGTGGACGGCAGGGAGGTGTGCTGTTTTTT
CASSGRQGGVLFF
>TRBD1|TRBJ1-2|TRBV7-8|.
TGTGCCAGCAGCTACGGGACAGGGGGGGGCTACACCTTC
CASSYGTGGGYTF
>TRBD1|TRBJ2-7|TRBV9|.
TGTGCCTCACAGGGGGCGGGATCCTACGAGCAGTACTTC
CASQGAGSYEQYF
>.|TRBJ1-4|TRBV30|.
TGTGCCTGGAGTGACCCGCACAGGGTGGCGCACGCAACTAATGAAAAACTGTTTTTT
CAWSDPHRVAHATNEKLFF
>TRBD1|TRBJ2-5|TRBV4-1|.
TGCGCCAGCAGCCAAGATGGAGTTCCGGGACAGGGGGGAGAGACCCAGTACTTC
CASSQDGVPGQGGETQYF
>TRBD1|TRBJ2-7|TRBV7-9|.
TGTGCCAGCAGCCCTCCCGGGACAGGGGTCTCCTACGAGCAGTACTTC
CASSPPGTGVSYEQYF
>.|TRBJ2-5|TRBV12-3/TRBV12-4|.
TGTGCCAGCAGCCTAACGTTTTTAGAGACCCAGTACTTC
CASSLTFLETQYF
>TRBD1|TRBJ2-1|TRBV7-9|.
TGTGCCAGCAGCTTGGTCATTCGACGACAGGGGACTGGCAATGAGCAGTTCTTC
CASSLVIRRQGTGNEQFF
>TRBD2|TRBJ2-3|TRBV9|.
TGTGCCAGCAGCCGTAGCGGGGGGGCCGGCACAGATACGCAGTATTTT
CASSRSGGAGTDTQYF
>.|TRBJ1-2|TRBV15|.
TGTGCCACCAGCAGAGAGGGCACCAACTATGGCTACACCTTC
CATSREGTNYGYTF
>.|TRBJ2-1|TRBV7-3|.
TGTGCCAGCAGCCCCGGTAATGCTGAGCAGTTCTTC
CASSPGNAEQFF
>TRBD2|TRBJ2-3|TRBV4-1|.
TGCGCCAGCAGCCAGCCCGGGTTAGCGGGGATCACAGATACGCAGTATTTT
CASSQPGLAGITDTQYF
>.|TRBJ1-1|TRBV6-2/TRBV6-3|once
TGTGCCAGCAGCGAAACACGAGAAGCTTTCTTT
CASSETREAFF
>TRBD2|TRBJ2-1|TRBV4-1|.
TGCGCCAGCAGCCAAGCTAGCGGGTACAATGAGCAGTTCTTC
CASSQASGYNEQFF
>.|TRBJ2-3|TRBV27|once
TGTGCCAGCAGTTTTGAGGGGCCAGATACGCAGTATTTT
CASSFEGPDTQYF
>TRBD2|TRBJ2-3|TRBV5-1|.
TGCGCCAGCAGCTACCTAGCGGGGGACGGAAATACGCAGTATTTT
CASSYLAGDGNTQYF
>.|TRBJ2-2|TRBV30|.
TGTGCCTGGACCGTGGGTATTCCGGCCGGGGAGCTGTTTTTT
CAWTVGIPAGELFF
>.|TRBJ2-1|TRBV14|.
TGTGCCAGCAGCCCCACTAACCCTCGGGCGGGCCTTGGAAATGAGCAGTTCTTC
CASSPTNPRAGLGNEQFF
>TRBD1|TRBJ1-4|TRBV6-5|.
TGTGCCAGCAAGACAGGGGGCGCATCGGAAAAACTGTTTTTT
CASKTGGASEKLFF
>.|TRBJ2-2|TRBV25-1|.
TGTGCCAGCAGTGAAGGACTGGTAACCGGGGAGCTGTTTTTT
CASSEGLVTGELFF
>.|TRBJ1-1|TRBV7-9|.
TGTGCCAGCAACGACCCGAGAGGGCTGAAGAACACTGAAGCTTTCTTT
CASNDPRGLKNTEAFF
>.|TRBJ2-3|TRBV7-9|.
TGTGCCAGCAGCTTCGGGGGTGTTAGGACAGATACGCAGTATTTT
CASSFGGVRTDTQYF
>.|TRBJ1-1|TRBV5-6|.
TGTGCCAGCAGCCTCGGGCCGGCTGAAGCTTTCTTT
CASSLGPAEAFF
>.|TRBJ1-3|TRBV6-5|few
TGTGCCAGCAGTTATACCGCTCAGGGATCAGGAAACACCATATATTTT
CASSYTAQGSGNTIYF
>.|TRBJ1-2|TRBV28|.
TGTGCCAGCAGTTTACCGTGGATCGGAGGCTACACCTTC
CASSLPWIGGYTF
>TRBD1|TRBJ1-4|TRBV4-3|.
TGCGCCAGCAGCCAAAAAACGAGACAGGGGGCTAGGGAAAAACTGTTTTTT
CASSQKTRQGAREKLFF
>.|TRBJ2-7|TRBV5-6|.
TGTGCCAGCAGCCAGGGACTTAACGCCTACGAGCAGTACTTC
CASSQGLNAYEQYF
>.|TRBJ2-7|TRBV30|.
TGTGCCTGCGACCGGGTGGGGGAGCAGTACTTC
CACDRVGEQYF